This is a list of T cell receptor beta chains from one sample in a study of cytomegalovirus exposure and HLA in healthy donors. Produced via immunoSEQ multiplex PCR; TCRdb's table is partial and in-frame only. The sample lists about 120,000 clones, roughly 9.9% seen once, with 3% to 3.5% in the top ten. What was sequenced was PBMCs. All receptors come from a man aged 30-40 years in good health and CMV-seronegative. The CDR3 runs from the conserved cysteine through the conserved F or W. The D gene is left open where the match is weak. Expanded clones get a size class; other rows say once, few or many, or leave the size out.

TGTGCCAGCAGCAGCGCCGGGGTACTGTTTTTT	CASSSAGVLFF	TRBJ1-4	TRBV6-5	few	-
TGTGCCAGCAGCTCCCCAGGCACCGGGGAGCTGTTTTTT	CASSSPGTGELFF	TRBJ2-2	TRBV7-3	-	-
TGTGCCAGCTCACCTAAACCTTTGACAGCTTACAATGAGCAGTTCTTC	CASSPKPLTAYNEQFF	TRBJ2-1	TRBV18	few	-
TGTGCCAGCAGTTCTCCCTATAGCGGGAAAACAGATACGCAGTATTTT	CASSSPYSGKTDTQYF	TRBJ2-3	TRBV6-6	-	TRBD2
TGCGCCAGCAGCTTGGGACAAAACTATGGCTACACCTTC	CASSLGQNYGYTF	TRBJ1-2	TRBV5-1	few	-
TGTGCCAGCAGCTTAGTTCGGTCTTACGAGCAGTACTTC	CASSLVRSYEQYF	TRBJ2-7	TRBV7-8	-	-
TGTGCCAGCAGAAAAGGGCTAGCGGGTGACTACGAGCAGTACTTC	CASRKGLAGDYEQYF	TRBJ2-7	TRBV6-5	-	TRBD2
TGTGCCAGCAGCGTAGCATCGACGCGGGGCGAGGAGCAGTTCTTC	CASSVASTRGEEQFF	TRBJ2-1	TRBV9	-	-
TGTGCCAGCAGCTTAGTCGGGGTGATCGGGGAGCTGTTTTTT	CASSLVGVIGELFF	TRBJ2-2	TRBV7-9	-	-
TGTGCCAGCAGGTGGGGGACTAGCGGGACTGCCTACAATGAGCAGTTCTTC	CASRWGTSGTAYNEQFF	TRBJ2-1	TRBV28	-	TRBD2
TGCGCCAGCAGTGACCGGGGACAGGGGGCAGGAGCTTTCTTT	CASSDRGQGAGAFF	TRBJ1-1	TRBV10-1	-	TRBD1
TGTGCCAGCAGTGAAAGGCTAGCGGGATCGACAGATACGCAGTATTTT	CASSERLAGSTDTQYF	TRBJ2-3	TRBV2	few	TRBD2